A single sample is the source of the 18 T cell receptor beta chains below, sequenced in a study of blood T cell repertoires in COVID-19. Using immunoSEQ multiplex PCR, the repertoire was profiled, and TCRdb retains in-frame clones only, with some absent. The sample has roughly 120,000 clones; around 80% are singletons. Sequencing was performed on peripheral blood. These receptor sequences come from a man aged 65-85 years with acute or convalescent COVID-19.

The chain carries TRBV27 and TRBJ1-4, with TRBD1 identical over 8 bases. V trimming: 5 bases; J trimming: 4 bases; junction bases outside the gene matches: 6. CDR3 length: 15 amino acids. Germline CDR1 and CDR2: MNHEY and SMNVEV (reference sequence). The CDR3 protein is CASSPLQGVNEKLFF. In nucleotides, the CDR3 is TGTGCCAGCAGTCCGTTACAGGGGGTTAATGAAAAACTGTTTTTT. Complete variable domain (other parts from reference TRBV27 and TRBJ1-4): EAQVTQNPRYLITVTGKKLTVTCSQNMNHEYMSWYRQDPGLGLRQIYYSMNVEVTDKGDVPEGYKVSRKEKRNFPLILESPSPNQTSLYFCASSPLQGVNEKLFFGSGTQLSVL.

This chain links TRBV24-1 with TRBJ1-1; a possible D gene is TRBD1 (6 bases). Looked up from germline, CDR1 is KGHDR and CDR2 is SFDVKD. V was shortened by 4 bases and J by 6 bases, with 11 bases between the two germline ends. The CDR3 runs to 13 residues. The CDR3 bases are TGTGCCACCAGTGAGCGTGGACAGTCTGAAGCTTTCTTT. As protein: CATSERGQSEAFF.

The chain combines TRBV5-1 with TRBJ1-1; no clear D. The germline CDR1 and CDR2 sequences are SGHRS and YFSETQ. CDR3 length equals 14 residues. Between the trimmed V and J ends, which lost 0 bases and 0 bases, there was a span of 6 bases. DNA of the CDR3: TGCGCCAGCAGCTTGGCGCCTATGAACACTGAAGCTTTCTTT. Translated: CASSLAPMNTEAFF.

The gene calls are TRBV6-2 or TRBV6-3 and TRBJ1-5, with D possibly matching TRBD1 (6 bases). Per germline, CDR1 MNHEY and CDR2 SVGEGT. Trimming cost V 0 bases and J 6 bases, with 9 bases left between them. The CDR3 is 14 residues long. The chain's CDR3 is CASSYSQGPQPQHF. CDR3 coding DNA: TGTGCCAGCAGTTACTCACAGGGACCTCAGCCCCAGCATTTT.

The CDR3 loop is CASSYGTSGLKRYQETQYF. The CDR3 DNA sequence: TGTGCCAGCAGCTACGGGACTAGCGGGTTGAAGAGGTACCAAGAGACCCAGTACTTC. V usage is TRBV5-6 and J usage is TRBJ2-5, with 12 bases aligning to TRBD2. The CDR3 has 19 residues. Germline lookup yields CDR1 SGHDT and CDR2 YYEEEE. V lost 3 bases to trimming and J lost 0 bases; unmatched junction nucleotides: 12.

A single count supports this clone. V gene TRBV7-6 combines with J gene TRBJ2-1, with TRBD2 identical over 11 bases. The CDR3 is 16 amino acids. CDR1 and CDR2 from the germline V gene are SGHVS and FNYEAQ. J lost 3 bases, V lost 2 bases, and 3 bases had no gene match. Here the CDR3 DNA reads TGTGCCAGCAGCTTAACTAGCGGGGGTCTCTACAATGAGCAGTTCTTC. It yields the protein CASSLTSGGLYNEQFF.

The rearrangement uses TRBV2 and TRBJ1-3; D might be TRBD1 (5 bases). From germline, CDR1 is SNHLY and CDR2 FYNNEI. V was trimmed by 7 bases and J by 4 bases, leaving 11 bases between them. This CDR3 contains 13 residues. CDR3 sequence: CASTLTDGNTIYF. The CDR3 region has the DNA TGTGCCAGCACTTTGACAGACGGAAACACCATATATTTT.

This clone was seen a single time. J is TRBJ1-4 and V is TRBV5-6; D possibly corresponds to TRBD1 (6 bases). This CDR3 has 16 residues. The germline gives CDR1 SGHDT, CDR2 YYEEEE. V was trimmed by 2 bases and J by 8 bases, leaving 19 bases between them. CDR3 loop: CASSFYLRTEGEKLFF. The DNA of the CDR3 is TGTGCCAGCAGCTTTTACCTACGGACAGAAGGCGAAAAACTGTTTTTT.

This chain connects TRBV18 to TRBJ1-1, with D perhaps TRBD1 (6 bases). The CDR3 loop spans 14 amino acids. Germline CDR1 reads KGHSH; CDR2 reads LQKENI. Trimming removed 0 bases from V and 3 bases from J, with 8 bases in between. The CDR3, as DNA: TGTGCCAGCTCACCACCGAACAGGGACACTGAAGCTTTCTTT. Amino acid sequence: CASSPPNRDTEAFF.

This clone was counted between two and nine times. The CDR3 is CSVGTGAMNTEAFF. The DNA of the CDR3 is TGCAGCGTTGGGACAGGGGCGATGAACACTGAAGCTTTCTTT. The J gene is TRBJ1-1, the V gene TRBV29-1, with 9 bases lining up with TRBD1. Per germline, CDR1 SQVTM and CDR2 ANQGSEA. The CDR3 runs to 14 residues. Trimming took 4 bases from V and 0 from J; bases not matched to a gene: 3. The variable domain in full, with the rest retrieved from reference TRBV29-1 and TRBJ1-1, is SAVISQKPSRDICQRGTSLTIQCQVDSQVTMMFWYRQQPGQSLTLIATANQGSEATYESGFVIDKFPISRPNLTFSTLTVSNMSPEDSSIYLCSVGTGAMNTEAFFGQGTRLTVV.

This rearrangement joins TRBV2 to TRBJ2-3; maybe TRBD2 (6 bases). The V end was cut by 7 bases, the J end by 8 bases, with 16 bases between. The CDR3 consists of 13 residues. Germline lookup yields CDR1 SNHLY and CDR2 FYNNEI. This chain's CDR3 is CASTEGGDATQYF. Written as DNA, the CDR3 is TGTGCCAGCACCGAAGGAGGGGACGCTACGCAGTATTTT. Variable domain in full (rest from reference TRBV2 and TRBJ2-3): EPEVTQTPSHQVTQMGQEVILRCVPISNHLYFYWYRQILGQKVEFLVSFYNNEISEKSEIFDDQFSVERPDGSNFTLKIRSTKLEDSAMYFCASTEGGDATQYFGPGTRLTVL.

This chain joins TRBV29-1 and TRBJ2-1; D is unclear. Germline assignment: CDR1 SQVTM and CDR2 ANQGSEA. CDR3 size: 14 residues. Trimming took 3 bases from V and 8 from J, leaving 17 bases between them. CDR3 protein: CSVENRFLIHEQFF. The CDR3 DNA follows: TGCAGCGTTGAGAACCGATTCCTAATCCATGAGCAGTTCTTC.

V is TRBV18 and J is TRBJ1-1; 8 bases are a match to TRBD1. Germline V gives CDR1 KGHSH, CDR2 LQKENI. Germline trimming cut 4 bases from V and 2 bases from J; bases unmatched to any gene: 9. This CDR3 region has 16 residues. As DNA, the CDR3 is TGTGCCAGCTCACGGCGACAGGGGTCCTTTAACACTGAAGCTTTCTTT. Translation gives CASSRRQGSFNTEAFF.

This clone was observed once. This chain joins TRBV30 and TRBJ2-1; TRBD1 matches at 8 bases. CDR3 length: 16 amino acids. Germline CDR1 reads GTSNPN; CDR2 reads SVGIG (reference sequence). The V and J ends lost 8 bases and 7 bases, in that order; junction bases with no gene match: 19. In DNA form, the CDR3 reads TGTGCCCCTCTCTCTGGGCGGACAGGGTGGCGGAATGAGCAGTTCTTC. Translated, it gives CAPLSGRTGWRNEQFF.

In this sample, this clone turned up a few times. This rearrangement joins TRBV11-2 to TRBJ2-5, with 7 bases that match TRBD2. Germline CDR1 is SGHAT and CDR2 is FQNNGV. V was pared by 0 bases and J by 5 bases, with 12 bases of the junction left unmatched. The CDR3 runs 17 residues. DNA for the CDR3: TGTGCCAGCAGCTTAGATATAGGCAGGGACGGGAGGGAGACCCAGTACTTC. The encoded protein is CASSLDIGRDGRETQYF.

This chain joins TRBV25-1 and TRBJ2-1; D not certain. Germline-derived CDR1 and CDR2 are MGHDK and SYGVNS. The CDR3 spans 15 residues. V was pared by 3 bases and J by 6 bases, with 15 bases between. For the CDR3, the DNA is TGTGCCAGCAGTGAGGGCCCCACTGCCGGCAATGAGCAGTTCTTC. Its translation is CASSEGPTAGNEQFF.

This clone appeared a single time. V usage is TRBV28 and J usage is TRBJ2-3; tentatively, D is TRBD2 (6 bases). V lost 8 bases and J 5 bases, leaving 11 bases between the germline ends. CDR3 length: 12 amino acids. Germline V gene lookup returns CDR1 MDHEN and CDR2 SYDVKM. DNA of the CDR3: TGTGCCAGCGGCTACGGGAGAGATACGCAGTATTTT. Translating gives CASGYGRDTQYF.

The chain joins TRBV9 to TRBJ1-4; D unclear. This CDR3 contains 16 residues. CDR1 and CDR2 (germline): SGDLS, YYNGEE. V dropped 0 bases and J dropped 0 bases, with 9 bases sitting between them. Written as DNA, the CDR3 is TGTGCCAGCAGCGTAGCCCCTACTACAACTAATGAAAAACTGTTTTTT. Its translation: CASSVAPTTTNEKLFF. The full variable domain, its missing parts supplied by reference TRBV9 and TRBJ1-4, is DSGVTQTPKHLITATGQRVTLRCSPRSGDLSVYWYQQSLDQGLQFLIQYYNGEERAKGNILERFSAQQFPDLHSELNLSSLELGDSALYFCASSVAPTTTNEKLFFGSGTQLSVL.